This T cell receptor (beta chain) stems from a study of Graves' ophthalmopathy and Graves' hyperthyroidism. CDR3 regions of TCR beta were amplified from RNA transcripts. RT-PCR in the first round used HTBI primers; a second-round multiplex PCR followed. TCRdb fed the multiplex PCR reads into MiXCR, producing one record per CDR3 protein. The data show 680,000 or so distinct CDR3 sequences, about a fifth seen once. The diagnosis combined clinical symptoms, thyroxine, TRAb, thyroid ultrasound and orbital computed tomography scans. The receptor was derived from a woman under 30 with stable Graves' hyperthyroidism. Some clones in this sample may be carry-over from other donors' samples. Sequenced sample: peripheral blood.

The CDR3 nucleotides read TGTGCCAGCAGTCTCGCAAATGGGCCTGAAGCTTTCTTT. Translation gives CASSLANGPEAFF. This chain links TRBV12-3 or TRBV12-4 with TRBJ1-1; D unclear. The ends were cut back, 5 bases at V and 6 bases at J, with 13 bases in the middle. This CDR3 is 13 amino acids long.